The subject of this entry is one T cell receptor (beta chain). The antigen remains unidentified. Cell sorting on a FACSAria was used to separate CD4+ and CD8+ T cells from the PBMCs. The sequencing template was cDNA reverse transcribed from extracted RNA. Repertoires were generated with immunoSEQ multiplex PCR, while TCRdb's copy carries only in-frame clones and drops some. The sample includes some 150,000 clones, around two thirds of them seen just once. These data originate in a study of CD8+ T cells in alopecia areata. Study-wide findings and caveats: Unlike in mice, where it was clearer, TCR sharing across patients was less clear, possibly HLA-related. In lesional scalp, particularly from alopecia totalis/universalis, clonality was higher than in normal scalp.

Sequenced: CD8+ T cells sorted from blood. The sequence was obtained from a human donor in good health.

The CDR3: CASRLGANTEAFF. The CDR3 DNA reads TGTGCCAGCAGACTAGGGGCGAACACTGAAGCTTTCTTT. The J gene is TRBJ1-1, the V gene TRBV28; a weak D match, TRBD1 (5 bases). In germline, CDR1 is MDHEN, CDR2 SYDVKM. V was shortened by 6 bases and J by 1 base, with 9 bases between the two germline ends. The CDR3 runs to 13 residues.